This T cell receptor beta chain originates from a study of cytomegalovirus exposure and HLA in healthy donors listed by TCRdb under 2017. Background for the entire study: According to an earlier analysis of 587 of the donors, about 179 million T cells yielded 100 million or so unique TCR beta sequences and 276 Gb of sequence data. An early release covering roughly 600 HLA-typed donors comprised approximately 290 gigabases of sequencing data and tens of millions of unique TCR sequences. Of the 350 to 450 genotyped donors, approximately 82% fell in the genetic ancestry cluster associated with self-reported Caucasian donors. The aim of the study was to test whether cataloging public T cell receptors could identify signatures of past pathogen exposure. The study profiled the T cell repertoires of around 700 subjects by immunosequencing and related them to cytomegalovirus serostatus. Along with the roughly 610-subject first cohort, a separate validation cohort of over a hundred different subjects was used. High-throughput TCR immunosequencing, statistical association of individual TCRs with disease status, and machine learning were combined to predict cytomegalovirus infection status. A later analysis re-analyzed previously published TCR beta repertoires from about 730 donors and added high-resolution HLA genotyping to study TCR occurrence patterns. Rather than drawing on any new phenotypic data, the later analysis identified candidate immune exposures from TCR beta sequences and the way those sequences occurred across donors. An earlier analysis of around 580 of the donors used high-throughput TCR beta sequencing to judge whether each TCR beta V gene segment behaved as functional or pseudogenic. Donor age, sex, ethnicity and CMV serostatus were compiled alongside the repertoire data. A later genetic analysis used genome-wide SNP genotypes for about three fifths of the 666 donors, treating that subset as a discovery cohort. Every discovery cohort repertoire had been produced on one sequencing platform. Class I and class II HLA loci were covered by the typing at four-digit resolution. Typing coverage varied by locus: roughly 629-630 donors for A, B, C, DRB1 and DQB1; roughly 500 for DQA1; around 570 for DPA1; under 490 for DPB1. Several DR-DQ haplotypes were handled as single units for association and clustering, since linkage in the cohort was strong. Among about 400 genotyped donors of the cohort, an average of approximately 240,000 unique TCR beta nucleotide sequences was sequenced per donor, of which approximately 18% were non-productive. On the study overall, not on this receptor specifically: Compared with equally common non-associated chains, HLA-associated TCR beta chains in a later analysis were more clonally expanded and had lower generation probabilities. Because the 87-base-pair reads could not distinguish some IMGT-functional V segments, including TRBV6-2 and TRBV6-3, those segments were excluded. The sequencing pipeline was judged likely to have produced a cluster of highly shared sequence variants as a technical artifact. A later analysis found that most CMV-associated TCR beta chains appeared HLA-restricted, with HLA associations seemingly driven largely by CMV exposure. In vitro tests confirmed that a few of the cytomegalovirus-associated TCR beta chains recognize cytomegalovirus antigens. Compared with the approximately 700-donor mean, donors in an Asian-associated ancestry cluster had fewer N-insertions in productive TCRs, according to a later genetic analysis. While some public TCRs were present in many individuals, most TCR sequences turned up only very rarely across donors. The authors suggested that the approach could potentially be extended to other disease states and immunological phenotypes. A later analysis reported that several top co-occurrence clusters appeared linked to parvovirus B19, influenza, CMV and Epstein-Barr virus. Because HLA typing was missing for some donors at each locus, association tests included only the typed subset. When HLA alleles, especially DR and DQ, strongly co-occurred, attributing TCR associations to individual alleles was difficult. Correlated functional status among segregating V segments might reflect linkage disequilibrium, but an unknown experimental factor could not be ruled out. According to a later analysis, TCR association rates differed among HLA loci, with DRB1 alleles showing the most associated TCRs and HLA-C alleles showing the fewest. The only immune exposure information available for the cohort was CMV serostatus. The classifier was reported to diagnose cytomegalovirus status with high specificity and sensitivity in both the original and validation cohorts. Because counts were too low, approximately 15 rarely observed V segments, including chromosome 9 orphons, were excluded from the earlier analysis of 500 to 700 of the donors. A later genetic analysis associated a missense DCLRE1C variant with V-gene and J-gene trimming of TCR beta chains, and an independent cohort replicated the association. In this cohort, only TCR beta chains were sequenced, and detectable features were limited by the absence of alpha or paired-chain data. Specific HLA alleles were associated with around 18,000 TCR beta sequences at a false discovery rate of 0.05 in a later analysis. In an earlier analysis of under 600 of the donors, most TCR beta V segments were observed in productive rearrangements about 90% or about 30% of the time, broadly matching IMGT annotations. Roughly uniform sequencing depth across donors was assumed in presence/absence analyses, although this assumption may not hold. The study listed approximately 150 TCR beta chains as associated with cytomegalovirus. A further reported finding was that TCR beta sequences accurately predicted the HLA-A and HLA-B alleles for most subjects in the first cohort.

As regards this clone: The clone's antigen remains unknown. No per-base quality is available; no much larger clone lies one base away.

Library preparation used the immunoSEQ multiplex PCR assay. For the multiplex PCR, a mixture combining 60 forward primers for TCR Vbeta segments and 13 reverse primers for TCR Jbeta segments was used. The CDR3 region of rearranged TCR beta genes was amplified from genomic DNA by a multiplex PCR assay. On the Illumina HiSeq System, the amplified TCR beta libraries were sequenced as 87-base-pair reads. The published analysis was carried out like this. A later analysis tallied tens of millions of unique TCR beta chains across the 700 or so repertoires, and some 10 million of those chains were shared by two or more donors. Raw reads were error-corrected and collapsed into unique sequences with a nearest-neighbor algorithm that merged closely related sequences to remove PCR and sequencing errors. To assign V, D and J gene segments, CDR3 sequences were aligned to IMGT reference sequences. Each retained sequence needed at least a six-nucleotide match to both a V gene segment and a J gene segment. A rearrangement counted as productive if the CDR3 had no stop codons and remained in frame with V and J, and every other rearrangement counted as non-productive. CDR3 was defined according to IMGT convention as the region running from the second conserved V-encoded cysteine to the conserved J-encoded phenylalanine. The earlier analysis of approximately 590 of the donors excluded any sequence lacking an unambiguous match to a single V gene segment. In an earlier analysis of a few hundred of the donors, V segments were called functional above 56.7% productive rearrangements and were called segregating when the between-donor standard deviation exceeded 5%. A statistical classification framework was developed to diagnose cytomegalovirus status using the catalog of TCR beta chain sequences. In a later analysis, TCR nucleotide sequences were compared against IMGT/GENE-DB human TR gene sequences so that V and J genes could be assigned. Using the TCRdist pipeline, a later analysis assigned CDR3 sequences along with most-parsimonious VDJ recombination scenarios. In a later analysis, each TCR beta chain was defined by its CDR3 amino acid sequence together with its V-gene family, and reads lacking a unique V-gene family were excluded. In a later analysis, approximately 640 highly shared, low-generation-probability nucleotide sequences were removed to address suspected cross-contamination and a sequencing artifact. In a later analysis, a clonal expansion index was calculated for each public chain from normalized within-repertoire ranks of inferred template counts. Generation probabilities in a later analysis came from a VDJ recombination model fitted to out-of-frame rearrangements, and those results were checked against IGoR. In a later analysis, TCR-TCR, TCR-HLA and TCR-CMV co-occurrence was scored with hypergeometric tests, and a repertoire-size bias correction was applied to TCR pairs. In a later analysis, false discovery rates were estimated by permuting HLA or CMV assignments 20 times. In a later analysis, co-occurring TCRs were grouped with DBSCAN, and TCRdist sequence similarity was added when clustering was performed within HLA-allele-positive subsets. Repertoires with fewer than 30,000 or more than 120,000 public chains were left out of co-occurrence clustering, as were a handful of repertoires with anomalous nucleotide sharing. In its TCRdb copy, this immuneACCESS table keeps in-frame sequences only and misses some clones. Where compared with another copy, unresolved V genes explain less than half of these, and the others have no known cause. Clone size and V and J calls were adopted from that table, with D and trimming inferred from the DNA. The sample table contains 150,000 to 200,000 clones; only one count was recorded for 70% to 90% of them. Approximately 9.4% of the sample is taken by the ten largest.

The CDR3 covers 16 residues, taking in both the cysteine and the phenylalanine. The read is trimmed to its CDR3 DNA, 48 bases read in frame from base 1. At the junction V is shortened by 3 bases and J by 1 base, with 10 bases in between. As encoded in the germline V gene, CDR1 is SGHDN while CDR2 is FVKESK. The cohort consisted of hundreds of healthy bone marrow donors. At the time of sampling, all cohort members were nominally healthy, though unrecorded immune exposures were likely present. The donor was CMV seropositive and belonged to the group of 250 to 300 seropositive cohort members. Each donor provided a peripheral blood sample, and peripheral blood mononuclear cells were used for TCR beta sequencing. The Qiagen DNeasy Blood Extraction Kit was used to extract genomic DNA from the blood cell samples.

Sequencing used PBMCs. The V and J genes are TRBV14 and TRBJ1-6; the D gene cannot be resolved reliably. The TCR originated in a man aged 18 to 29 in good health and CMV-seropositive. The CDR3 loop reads CASSHPAGSYNSPLHF. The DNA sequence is TGTGCCAGCAGCCACCCCGCCGGGTCCTATAATTCACCCCTCCACTTT. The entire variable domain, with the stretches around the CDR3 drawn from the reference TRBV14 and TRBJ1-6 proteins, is EAGVTQFPSHSVIEKGQTVTLRCDPISGHDNLYWYRRVMGKEIKFLLHFVKESKQDESGMPNNRFLAERTGGTYSTLKVQPAELEDSGVYFCASSHPAGSYNSPLHFGNGTRLTVT.